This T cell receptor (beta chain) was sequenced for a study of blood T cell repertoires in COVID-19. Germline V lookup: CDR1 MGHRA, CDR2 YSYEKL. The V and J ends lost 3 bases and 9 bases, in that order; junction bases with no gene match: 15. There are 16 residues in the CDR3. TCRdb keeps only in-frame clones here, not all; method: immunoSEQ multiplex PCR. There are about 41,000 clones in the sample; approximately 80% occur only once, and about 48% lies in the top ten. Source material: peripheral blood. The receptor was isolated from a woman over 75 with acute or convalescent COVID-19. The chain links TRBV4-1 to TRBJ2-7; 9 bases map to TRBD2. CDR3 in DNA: TGCGCCAGCAGCCAGAAATCTGGCGGGGGGGCAGTGAGGCAGTACTTC. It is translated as CASSQKSGGGAVRQYF.